The source of this T cell receptor (beta chain) is a study of beta chain features in type 1 diabetes. Turning to the study itself: Healthy donors, compared against patients, showed similar age, gender and cell yields. General study results and limits: Insertions were fewer and deletions more numerous at VDJ junctions in type 1 diabetes patients. For Type 1 diabetes patients, all four CD4+ subsets carried TCRB CDR3s that were moderately but significantly shorter.

The CDR3 totals 15 residues. V was shortened by 4 bases and J by 7 bases, with 21 bases between the two germline ends. Germline assignment: CDR1 SGHTS and CDR2 YDEGEE. Expressed TCRB transcripts were sequenced, since all the RNA that had been isolated was reverse transcribed. Sequencing was performed with immunoSEQ multiplex PCR; in TCRdb, only in-frame clones are kept and a portion is missing. The sample shows some 350,000 clones, around 10% of them seen only once. This clone was observed a handful of times. The antigen is undetermined. V usage is TRBV5-8 and J usage is TRBJ2-7, with D perhaps matching TRBD1 or TRBD2 (6 bases each). The clonotype originates from a man aged 25 to 40 with type 1 diabetes. The material sequenced was central memory CD4+ T cells from blood. Here the CDR3 DNA reads TGTGCCAGCAGCCATGGATCTGGGGGGCCTGGGGAGCAGTACTTC. The encoded protein is CASSHGSGGPGEQYF.